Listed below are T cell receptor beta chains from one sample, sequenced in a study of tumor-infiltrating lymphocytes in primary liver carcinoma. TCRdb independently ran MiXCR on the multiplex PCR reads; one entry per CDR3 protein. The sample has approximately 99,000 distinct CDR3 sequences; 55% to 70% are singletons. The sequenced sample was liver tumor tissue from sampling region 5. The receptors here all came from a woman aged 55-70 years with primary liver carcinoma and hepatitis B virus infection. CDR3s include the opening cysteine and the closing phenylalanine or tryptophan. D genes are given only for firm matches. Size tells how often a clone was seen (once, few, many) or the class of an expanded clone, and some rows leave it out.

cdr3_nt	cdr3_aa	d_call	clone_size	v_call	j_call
TGTGCCAGCAGCTTACTAGTTAGGGGAGGTGGCGAGCAGTACTTC	CASSLLVRGGGEQYF	NA	once	TRBV11-2	TRBJ2-7
TGCAGCGTGCGGGGACTAGCCACCCGCAGCGGTGAGCAGTTCTTC	CSVRGLATRSGEQFF	TRBD2	many	TRBV29-1	TRBJ2-1
TGTGCCACCAGTGATTTACGGGCGGGAGGCCGCACAGATACGCAGTATTTT	CATSDLRAGGRTDTQYF	TRBD2	few	TRBV24-1	TRBJ2-3
TGTGTCGGCAGTTTAGAGATGGGCAGGGAGCTGTTTTTT	CVGSLEMGRELFF	NA	once	TRBV12-3/TRBV12-4	TRBJ2-2
TGTGCCAGCAGCTTAGACAAGGTTGAAAAACTGTTTTTT	CASSLDKVEKLFF	NA	many	TRBV7-8	TRBJ1-4
TGTGCTAGCAGTTATTCCTCCCCGGGACAGAGCTCCTACGAGCAGTACTTC	CASSYSSPGQSSYEQYF	TRBD1	NA	TRBV6-5	TRBJ2-7
TGTGCCGGCAGCTTAGGACAGGCGACGGGTGAAGTTTTCTTT	CAGSLGQATGEVFF	TRBD1	NA	TRBV11-2	TRBJ1-1
TGTGCCAGCAGTTCCATGTCAGGGGAAGTTGGGCAGTACTTC	CASSSMSGEVGQYF	NA	NA	TRBV27	TRBJ2-7
TGTGCCAGCTCATCGCAGGGGTCCGGAAACACCATATATTTT	CASSSQGSGNTIYF	NA	NA	TRBV18	TRBJ1-3
TGCAGTGCTAGTGAGGACTACGCGGGGAATGAGCAGTTCTTC	CSASEDYAGNEQFF	NA	once	TRBV20-1	TRBJ2-1
TGTGTCAGCATTAGACAGAGGGGTGAGCAGTTCTTC	CVSIRQRGEQFF	NA	NA	TRBV6-6	TRBJ2-1
TGCGCCAGCAGCCCGAGACCTGCAACTAATGAAAAACTGTTTTTT	CASSPRPATNEKLFF	NA	few	TRBV5-1	TRBJ1-4
TGCGCCGGCAGCTTCGGGGACAACCTGGGCTACGAGCAGTACTTC	CAGSFGDNLGYEQYF	NA	once	TRBV5-1	TRBJ2-7
TGTGACAGCAGGTTAGTTCCACAACCAGATACGCAGTATTTT	CDSRLVPQPDTQYF	NA	NA	TRBV11-2	TRBJ2-3
TGTGCCAGCAGGGGGAATGGCGGGAGAGAAGGTGAACAGTTCTTC	CASRGNGGREGEQFF	TRBD2	NA	TRBV6-1	TRBJ2-1
TGTGCTAGCAGCAGGAGACTAGCGGGAGGGCCTGGGGATGAGCAGCTCTTC	CASSRRLAGGPGDEQLF	TRBD2	few	TRBV11-2	TRBJ2-1
TGTGCCGGCAGTTCCGGGCAGGGACGGTTCTTT	CAGSSGQGRFF	NA	NA	TRBV12-3/TRBV12-4	TRBJ1-1
TGTGCTAGCAGCATGAGACTAGCGGGAGGGCCGGGTGATGAGCAGTTCTTC	CASSMRLAGGPGDEQFF	TRBD2	NA	TRBV11-2	TRBJ2-1
TGTACCAGCAGTTACTCCCCTAGCACCGATGAGCAGTTCTTC	CTSSYSPSTDEQFF	NA	NA	TRBV6-5	TRBJ2-1